These 8 T cell receptor beta chains originate from one sample sequenced in a study of cytomegalovirus exposure and HLA in healthy donors. The PCR ran on 60 Vbeta and 13 Jbeta primers. Sequenced by immunoSEQ multiplex PCR; TCRdb stores in-frame clones only, minus some. In the table there are about 170,000 clones, less than 80% of which are singletons. Sequencing was performed on PBMCs. These receptors were collected from a female donor in good health and CMV-seronegative.

The CDR3 DNA sequence: TGTGCCAGCAGTTCAGATTTCACTGAAGCTTTCTTT. Translation gives CASSSDFTEAFF. This sequence joins TRBV27 and TRBJ1-1; the D is unclear. V lost 4 bases, J lost 4 bases, and 7 bases lay in between. The length of the CDR3 is 12 residues. Germline V lookup: CDR1 MNHEY, CDR2 SMNVEV (reference sequence).

This clone was picked up a small number of times. The chain carries TRBV30 and TRBJ1-2; TRBD1 aligns across 7 bases. This CDR3 comprises 13 residues. Germline V lookup: CDR1 GTSNPN, CDR2 SVGIG (reference sequence). V gave up 4 bases and J gave up 2 bases; unmatched junction bases: 4. CDR3 loop: CAWNRGENYGYTF. CDR3 nucleotide sequence: TGTGCCTGGAACAGGGGCGAGAACTATGGCTACACCTTC.

In this sample, this clone turned up once. The same CDR3 can be traced to other DNA sequences in this sample. The CDR3 is CASSGSTSSYEQYF. Here the CDR3 DNA reads TGTGCCAGCAGTGGATCGACTAGCTCCTACGAGCAGTACTTC. The genes are TRBV6-6 and TRBJ2-7, with D perhaps TRBD2 (6 bases). The CDR3 contains 14 residues. CDR1 and CDR2 from the germline V gene are MNHNY and SVGAGI (reference sequence). Between the trimmed V and J ends, which lost 5 bases and 0 bases, there was a span of 11 bases.

This chain links TRBV9 with TRBJ2-7; 7 bases are shared with TRBD1. The trim removed 4 bases at V and 2 bases at J, leaving 9 bases unmatched. CDR1 is SGDLS, CDR2 YYNGEE, per germline. This CDR3 has 15 residues. CDR3 in amino acids: CASSSDRERTYEQYF. CDR3 DNA sequence: TGTGCCAGCAGCTCAGACAGGGAACGGACCTACGAGCAGTACTTC.

The V and J genes are TRBV4-2 and TRBJ2-1; 8 positions agree with TRBD2. Unmatched junction bases numbered 9, after V lost 0 bases and J lost 2 bases. CDR3 length equals 18 residues. Germline V lookup: CDR1 LGHNA, CDR2 YNFKEQ. The CDR3 bases are TGTGCCAGCAGCCAAGATCTCGCTGCGGGAGGCACCTACAATGAGCAGTTCTTC. Its protein is CASSQDLAAGGTYNEQFF.

The chain links TRBV25-1 to TRBJ1-6; D remains unclear. The CDR3 runs to 15 residues. Germline V gene lookup returns CDR1 MGHDK and CDR2 SYGVNS. Between the trimmed V and J ends, which lost 0 bases and 7 bases, there was a span of 10 bases. CDR3 loop: CASSEYRGRNSPLHF. CDR3 coding DNA: TGTGCCAGCAGTGAATATCGGGGAAGGAATTCACCCCTCCACTTT.

This chain joins TRBV28 and TRBJ2-5; D uncertain. Between the trimmed V and J ends, which lost 4 bases and 5 bases, there was a span of 2 bases. Germline CDR1 reads MDHEN; CDR2 reads SYDVKM. The CDR3 contains 10 residues. The CDR3 is CASSSETQYF. As DNA, the CDR3 is TGTGCCAGCAGTTCTGAGACCCAGTACTTC.

The chain employs TRBV25-1 and TRBJ1-2, with D perhaps matching TRBD1 (6 bases). The CDR3 consists of 14 residues. The V and J ends lost 6 bases and 7 bases respectively, with 18 bases between them. Germline lookup yields CDR1 MGHDK and CDR2 SYGVNS. For the CDR3, the DNA is TGTGCCAGCAGCCCCCCCGGGGGGCTTAGTGGCTACACCTTC. Protein: CASSPPGGLSGYTF.